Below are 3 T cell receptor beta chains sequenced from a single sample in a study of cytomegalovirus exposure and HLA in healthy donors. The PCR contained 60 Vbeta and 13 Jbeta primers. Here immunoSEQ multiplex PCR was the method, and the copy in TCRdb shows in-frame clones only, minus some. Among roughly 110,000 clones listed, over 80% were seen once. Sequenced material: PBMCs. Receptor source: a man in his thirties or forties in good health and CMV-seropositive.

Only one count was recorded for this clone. As DNA, the CDR3 is TGTGCCAGCCGAGGCGGGGTACTGGATTCACCCCTCCACTTT. This translates into CASRGGVLDSPLHF. The rearrangement links TRBV18 to TRBJ1-6; D unclear. The germline gives CDR1 KGHSH, CDR2 LQKENI. V shed 8 bases and J shed 8 bases, with 16 bases lying between them. The CDR3 has 14 residues.

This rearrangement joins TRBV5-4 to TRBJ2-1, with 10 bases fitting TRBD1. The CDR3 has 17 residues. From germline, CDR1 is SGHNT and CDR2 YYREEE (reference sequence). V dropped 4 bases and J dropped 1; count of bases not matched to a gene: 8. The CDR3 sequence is CASSRNRQGASYNEQFF. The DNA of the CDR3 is TGTGCCAGCAGCAGGAACCGACAGGGGGCTTCCTACAATGAGCAGTTCTTC. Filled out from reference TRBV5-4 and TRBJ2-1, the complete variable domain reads ETGVTQSPTHLIKTRGQQVTLRCSSQSGHNTVSWYQQALGQGPQFIFQYYREEENGRGNFPPRFSGLQFPNYSSELNVNALELDDSALYLCASSRNRQGASYNEQFFGPGTRLTVL.

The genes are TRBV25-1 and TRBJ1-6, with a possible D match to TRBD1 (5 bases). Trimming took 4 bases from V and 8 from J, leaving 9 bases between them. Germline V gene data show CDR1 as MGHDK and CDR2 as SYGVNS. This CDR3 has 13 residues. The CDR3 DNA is TGTGCCAGCAGTGTGGACATTGATTCACCCCTCCACTTT. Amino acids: CASSVDIDSPLHF.